The rows below give T cell receptor beta chains drawn from one sample of a study of T cell responses to AZD1222 COVID-19 vaccine. Clones were sequenced by immunoSEQ multiplex PCR, and TCRdb holds only the in-frame ones, with some missing. The sample has about 110,000 clones, about 90% seen once. Source: peripheral blood, taken 28 days after the second AZD1222 dose. These receptors all stem from an adult who received the AZD1222 COVID-19 vaccine. The CDR3 runs from the conserved cysteine through the conserved F or W. The order of the fields is clone size, V gene, J gene, D gene, CDR3 DNA, CDR3 protein. A D gene is named only where the DNA matches it firmly. Rows give clone size only sometimes, using once, few, many, or a class for an expanded clone.

NA,TRBV3-1/TRBV3-2,TRBJ1-6,NA,TGTGCCAGCAGCCAGGAGGGCAATTCACCCCTCCACTTT,CASSQEGNSPLHF
NA,TRBV6-5,TRBJ2-7,NA,TGTGCCAGCAGTTATCGGGCGAGCTCCTACGAGCAGTACTTC,CASSYRASSYEQYF
once,TRBV2,TRBJ2-7,NA,TGTGCCAGCAGTACTGTCCCGGGACACTACGAGCAGTACTTC,CASSTVPGHYEQYF
NA,TRBV7-2,TRBJ2-2,TRBD2,TGTGCCAGCAGTCTTAGCGGGAGCACCGGGGAGCTGTTTTTT,CASSLSGSTGELFF
NA,TRBV20-1,TRBJ1-2,TRBD1,TGCAGTGTTAGTCCGGGACAGGAGTATGGCTACACCTTC,CSVSPGQEYGYTF
NA,TRBV2,TRBJ1-1,NA,TGTGCCAGCAGTAAGCCGGGAAGAACTGAAGCTTTCTTT,CASSKPGRTEAFF
NA,TRBV29-1,TRBJ1-4,NA,TGCAGCGTTGAAGATCCCAAGGGCCATGAAAAACTGTTTTTT,CSVEDPKGHEKLFF
once,TRBV24-1,TRBJ2-3,NA,TGTGCCACCAGTGATTTGCCGGAGAGTTTTTCGGCAGATACGCAGTATTTT,CATSDLPESFSADTQYF
NA,TRBV28,TRBJ1-4,NA,TGTGCCAGCAGTTTAATGGGGGGTAATGAAAAACTGTTTTTT,CASSLMGGNEKLFF
NA,TRBV6-5,TRBJ1-2,TRBD1,TGTGCCAGCACCGTTGCGGGACAGGGGAACTATGGCTACACCTTC,CASTVAGQGNYGYTF
NA,TRBV4-3,TRBJ2-7,TRBD2,TGCGCCAGCAGCCAATACAAAACTCTAGCGGGAGGTCCCCCCGACGAGCAGTACTTC,CASSQYKTLAGGPPDEQYF
NA,TRBV5-1,TRBJ1-6,TRBD1,TGCGCCAGCAGCTTCGGACAGGGAAATAATTCACCCCTCCACTTT,CASSFGQGNNSPLHF
NA,TRBV19,TRBJ2-2,NA,TGTGCCAGTAGTGTCCAGATGAACACCGGGGAGCTGTTTTTT,CASSVQMNTGELFF
NA,TRBV15,TRBJ2-1,NA,TGTGCCACCAGCAGAGTCGGGGAGGCGCAGTTCTTC,CATSRVGEAQFF
NA,TRBV2,TRBJ2-7,NA,TGTGCCAGCTCCCTGGGGCGAAGCTCCTACGAGCAGTACTTC,CASSLGRSSYEQYF
NA,TRBV7-9,TRBJ1-2,NA,TGTGCCAGCAGCTTATCCCTGATGGGCTACACCTTC,CASSLSLMGYTF
NA,TRBV9,TRBJ1-3,NA,TGTGCCAGCAGCGTAGAACCACCATGGGGGGCGAGAGGAAACACCATATATTTT,CASSVEPPWGARGNTIYF
NA,TRBV4-1,TRBJ2-7,NA,TGCGCCAGCAGCCTTTTAGGGGGAGGGGGCGAGCAGTACTTC,CASSLLGGGGEQYF
NA,TRBV5-4,TRBJ1-2,NA,TGTGCCAGCAGCCCGGGAGACAGGATTAACTATGGCTACACCTTC,CASSPGDRINYGYTF
NA,TRBV3-1/TRBV3-2,TRBJ2-5,NA,TGTGCAGGAACGGGGAGGGACACTCAAGAGACCCAGTACTTC,CAGTGRDTQETQYF
NA,TRBV19,TRBJ1-2,NA,TGTGCCAGTACCCGGGACGGAATCTATGGCTACACCTTC,CASTRDGIYGYTF
NA,TRBV4-3,TRBJ2-1,NA,TGCGCCAGCAGCCAACAACTAGCCGGTAGCTCCTACAATGAGCAGTTCTTC,CASSQQLAGSSYNEQFF
NA,TRBV18,TRBJ1-2,NA,TGTGCCAGCTCACCACGTTCCCTCGAAATCGGGAACTATGGCTACACCTTC,CASSPRSLEIGNYGYTF
NA,TRBV9,TRBJ1-6,TRBD1,TGTGCCAGCAGCGCGACAGGGTTAAATTCACCCCTCCACTTT,CASSATGLNSPLHF
NA,TRBV5-4,TRBJ1-1,NA,TGTGCCAGCAGCGTATGGACGGCTAACACTGAAGCTTTCTTT,CASSVWTANTEAFF
NA,TRBV27,TRBJ2-7,NA,TGTGCCAGCAGTCCCGGACCCTACGAGCAGTACTTC,CASSPGPYEQYF
NA,TRBV6-5,TRBJ1-5,TRBD1,TGTGCCAGCAGTAGACAGGGGGATCAGCCCCAGCATTTT,CASSRQGDQPQHF
NA,TRBV2,TRBJ1-1,NA,TGTGCCAGCATAGGGAACACTGAAGCTTTCTTT,CASIGNTEAFF
once,TRBV5-1,TRBJ2-1,TRBD2,TGCGCCAGCACCACCGGACTAGCTTCCTACAATGAGCAGTTCTTC,CASTTGLASYNEQFF
NA,TRBV14,TRBJ2-7,NA,TGTGCCAGCAGCCAAAAAGCCCAGGGCGAGCAGTACTTC,CASSQKAQGEQYF
NA,TRBV6-4,TRBJ2-2,NA,TGTGCCAGCAGTGACTCGGGGATCGGGGAGCTGTTTTTT,CASSDSGIGELFF
NA,TRBV19,TRBJ1-3,NA,TGTGCCAGTGGGCCAGTTGGAAACACCATATATTTT,CASGPVGNTIYF
NA,TRBV9,TRBJ2-2,NA,TGTGCCAGCAGCGCAACTAGCAACACCGGGGAGCTGTTTTTT,CASSATSNTGELFF
NA,TRBV7-9,TRBJ1-2,NA,TGTGCCAGCATCTCGGGCAGGCTGAGCGGCTACACCTTC,CASISGRLSGYTF
NA,TRBV10-1,TRBJ1-2,NA,TGCGCCAGCAGCGGAAACACTCGCGTCCAGGGAACCAGGGACTACACCTTC,CASSGNTRVQGTRDYTF
NA,TRBV9,TRBJ1-6,NA,TGTGCCAGCAGCTTGGGAGGGCCCCGCTCCTATAATTCACCCCTCCACTTT,CASSLGGPRSYNSPLHF
NA,TRBV6-1,TRBJ1-2,TRBD1,TGTGCCAGCAGTACCGGGACAGCCTATGGCTACACCTTC,CASSTGTAYGYTF